The entry below describes one TCR beta chain. No antigen is known for it. This specimen belongs to a study of cytomegalovirus exposure and HLA in healthy donors. The CDR3 is 15 amino acids. Between the trimmed V and J ends, which lost 4 bases and 2 bases, there was a span of 14 bases. CDR1 is MNHEY and CDR2 is SVGAGI in the germline V gene. The table came from immunoSEQ multiplex PCR; TCRdb's copy has only in-frame clones and leaves some out. Of fewer than 350,000 clones listed, roughly 88% were seen once; the top ten hold around 0.92%. Points from the study as a whole: There were 164 TCR beta chains listed as cytomegalovirus-associated.

This chain joins TRBV6-5 and TRBJ2-5; possibly TRBD2 for D (6 bases). The sample consisted of PBMCs. The sequence came from a woman between 18 and 29 years old in good health and CMV-seronegative. CDR3 protein: CASSFSGRDQETQYF. Here the CDR3 DNA reads TGTGCCAGCAGTTTTTCCGGGAGAGATCAAGAGACCCAGTACTTC.